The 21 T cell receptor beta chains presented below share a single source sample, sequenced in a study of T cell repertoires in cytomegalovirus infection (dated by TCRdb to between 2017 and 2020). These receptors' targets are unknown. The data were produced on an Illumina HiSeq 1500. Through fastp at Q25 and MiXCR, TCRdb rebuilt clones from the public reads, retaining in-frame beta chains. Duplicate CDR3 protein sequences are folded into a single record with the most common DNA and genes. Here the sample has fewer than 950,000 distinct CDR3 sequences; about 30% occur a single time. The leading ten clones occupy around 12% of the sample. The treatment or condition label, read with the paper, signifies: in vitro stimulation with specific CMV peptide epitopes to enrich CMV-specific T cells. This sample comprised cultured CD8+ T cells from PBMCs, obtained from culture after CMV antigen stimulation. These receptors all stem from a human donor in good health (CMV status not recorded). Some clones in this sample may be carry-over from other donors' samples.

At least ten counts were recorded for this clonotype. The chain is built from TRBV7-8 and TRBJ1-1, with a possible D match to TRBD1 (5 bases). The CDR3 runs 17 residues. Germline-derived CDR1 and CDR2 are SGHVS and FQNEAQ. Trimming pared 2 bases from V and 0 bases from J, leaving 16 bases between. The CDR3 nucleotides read TGTGCCAGCAGCTTAAGTTATTGGGGCAGCCTGAACACTGAAGCTTTCTTT. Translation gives CASSLSYWGSLNTEAFF.

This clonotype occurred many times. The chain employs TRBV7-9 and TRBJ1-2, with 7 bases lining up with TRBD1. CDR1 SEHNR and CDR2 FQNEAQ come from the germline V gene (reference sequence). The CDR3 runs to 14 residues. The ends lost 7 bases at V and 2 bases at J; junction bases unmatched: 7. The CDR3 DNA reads TGTGCCAGCACAGAGGGAGGGGGCAACTATGGCTACACCTTC. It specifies CASTEGGGNYGYTF.

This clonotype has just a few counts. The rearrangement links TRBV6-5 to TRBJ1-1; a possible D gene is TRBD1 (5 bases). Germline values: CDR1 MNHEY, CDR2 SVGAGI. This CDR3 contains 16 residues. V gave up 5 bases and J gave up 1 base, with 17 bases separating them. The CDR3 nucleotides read TGTGCCAGCAGTCCAAATCCACAGGTTTGGAACACTGAAGCTTTCTTT. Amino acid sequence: CASSPNPQVWNTEAFF.

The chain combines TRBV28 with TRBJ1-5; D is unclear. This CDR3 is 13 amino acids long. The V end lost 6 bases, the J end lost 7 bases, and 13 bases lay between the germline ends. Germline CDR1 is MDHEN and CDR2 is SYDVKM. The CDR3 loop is CASSSEGLQPQHF. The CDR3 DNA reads TGTGCCAGCAGCTCCGAAGGGCTGCAGCCCCAGCATTTT.

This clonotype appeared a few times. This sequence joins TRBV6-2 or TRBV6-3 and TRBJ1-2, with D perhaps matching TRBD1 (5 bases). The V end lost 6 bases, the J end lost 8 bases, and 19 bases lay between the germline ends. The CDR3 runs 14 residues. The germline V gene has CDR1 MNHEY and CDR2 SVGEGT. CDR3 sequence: CASSTRQMMEGYTF. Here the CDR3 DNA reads TGTGCCAGCAGCACCCGACAGATGATGGAGGGCTACACCTTC.

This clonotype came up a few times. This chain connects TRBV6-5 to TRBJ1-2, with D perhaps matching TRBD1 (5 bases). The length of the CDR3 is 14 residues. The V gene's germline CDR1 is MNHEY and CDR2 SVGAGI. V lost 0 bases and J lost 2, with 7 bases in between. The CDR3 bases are TGTGCCAGCAGTTACTCGGACACCAACTATGGCTACACCTTC. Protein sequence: CASSYSDTNYGYTF.

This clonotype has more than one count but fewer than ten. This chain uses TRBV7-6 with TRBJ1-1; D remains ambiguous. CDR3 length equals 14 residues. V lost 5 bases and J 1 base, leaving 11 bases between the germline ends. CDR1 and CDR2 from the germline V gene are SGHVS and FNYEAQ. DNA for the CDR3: TGTGCCAGCAGCCATCGGACGGAGAACACTGAAGCTTTCTTT. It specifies CASSHRTENTEAFF.

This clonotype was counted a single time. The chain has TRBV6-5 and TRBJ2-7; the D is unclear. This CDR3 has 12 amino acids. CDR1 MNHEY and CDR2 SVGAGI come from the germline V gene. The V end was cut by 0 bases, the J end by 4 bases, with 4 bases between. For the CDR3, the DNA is TGTGCCAGCAGTTACTCACGTTACGAGCAGTACTTC. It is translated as CASSYSRYEQYF.

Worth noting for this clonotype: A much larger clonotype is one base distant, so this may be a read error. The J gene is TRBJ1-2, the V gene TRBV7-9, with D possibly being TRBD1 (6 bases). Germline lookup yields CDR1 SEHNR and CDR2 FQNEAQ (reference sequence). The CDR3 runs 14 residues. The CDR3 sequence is CANSPLWGQLGYTF. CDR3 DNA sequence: TGTGCCAACAGCCCGCTTTGGGGGCAGCTCGGCTACACCTTC.

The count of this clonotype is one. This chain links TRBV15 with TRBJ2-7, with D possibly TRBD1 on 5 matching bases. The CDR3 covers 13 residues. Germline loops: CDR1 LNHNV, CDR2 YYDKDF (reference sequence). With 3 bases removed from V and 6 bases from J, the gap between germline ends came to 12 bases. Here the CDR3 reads CATSRAGRSEQYF. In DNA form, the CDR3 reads TGTGCCACCAGCAGGGCAGGGCGCTCCGAGCAGTACTTC.

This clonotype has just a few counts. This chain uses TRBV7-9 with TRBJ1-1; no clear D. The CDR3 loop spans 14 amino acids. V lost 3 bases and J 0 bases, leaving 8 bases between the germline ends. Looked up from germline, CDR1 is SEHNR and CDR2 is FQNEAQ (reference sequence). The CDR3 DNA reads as TGTGCCAGCAGCTTGGCCTACATGAACACTGAAGCTTTCTTT. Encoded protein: CASSLAYMNTEAFF. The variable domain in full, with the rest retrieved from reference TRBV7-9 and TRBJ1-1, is DTGVSQNPRHKITKRGQNVTFRCDPISEHNRLYWYRQTLGQGPEFLTYFQNEAQLEKSRLLSDRFSAERPKGSFSTLEIQRTEQGDSAMYLCASSLAYMNTEAFFGQGTRLTVV.

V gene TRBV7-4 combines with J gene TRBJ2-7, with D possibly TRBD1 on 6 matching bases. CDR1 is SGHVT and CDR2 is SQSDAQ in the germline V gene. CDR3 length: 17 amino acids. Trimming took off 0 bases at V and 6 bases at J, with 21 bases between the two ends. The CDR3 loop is CASSLAGIGQGQTEQYF. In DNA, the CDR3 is TGTGCCAGCAGCTTAGCGGGTATTGGGCAGGGGCAGACCGAGCAGTACTTC.

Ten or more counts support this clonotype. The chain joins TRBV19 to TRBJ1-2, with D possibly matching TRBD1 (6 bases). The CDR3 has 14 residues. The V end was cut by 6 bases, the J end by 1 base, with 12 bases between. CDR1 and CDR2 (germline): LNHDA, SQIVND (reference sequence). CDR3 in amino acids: CASSEDSHNYGYTF. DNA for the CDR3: TGTGCCAGTAGCGAGGACAGTCATAACTATGGCTACACCTTC.

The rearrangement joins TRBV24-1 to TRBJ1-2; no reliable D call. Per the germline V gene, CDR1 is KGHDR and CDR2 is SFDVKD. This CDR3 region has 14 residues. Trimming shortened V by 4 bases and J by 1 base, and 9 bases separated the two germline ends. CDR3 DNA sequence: TGTGCCACCAGTGACGCTTCGCTTAACTATGGCTACACCTTC. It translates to CATSDASLNYGYTF.

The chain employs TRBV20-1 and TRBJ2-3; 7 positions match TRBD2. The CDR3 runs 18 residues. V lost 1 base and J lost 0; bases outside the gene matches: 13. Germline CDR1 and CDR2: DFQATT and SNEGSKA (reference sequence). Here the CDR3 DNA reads TGCAGTGCTAGAGGGGGCTTTCGAGCGGGGCGTAGCACAGATACGCAGTATTTT. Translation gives CSARGGFRAGRSTDTQYF.

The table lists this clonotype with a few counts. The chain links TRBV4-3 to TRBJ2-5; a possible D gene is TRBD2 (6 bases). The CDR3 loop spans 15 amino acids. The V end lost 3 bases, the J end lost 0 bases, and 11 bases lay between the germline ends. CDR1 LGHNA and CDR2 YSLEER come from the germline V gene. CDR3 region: CASSQWRGHQETQYF. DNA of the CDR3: TGCGCCAGCAGCCAGTGGCGGGGCCACCAAGAGACCCAGTACTTC.

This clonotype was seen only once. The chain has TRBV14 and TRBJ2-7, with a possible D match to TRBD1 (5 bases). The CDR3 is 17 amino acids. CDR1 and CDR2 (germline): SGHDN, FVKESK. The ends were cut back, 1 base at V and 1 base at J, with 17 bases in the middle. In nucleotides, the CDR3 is TGTGCCAGCAGCCAAGGCCCCCCGCAGGGATATTCCTACGAGCAGTACTTC. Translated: CASSQGPPQGYSYEQYF.

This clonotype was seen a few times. CDR3 sequence reads: CASSELPGQSNQPQHF. For the CDR3, the DNA is TGTGCCAGCAGTGAACTACCGGGACAGTCTAATCAGCCCCAGCATTTT. This rearrangement joins TRBV6-1 to TRBJ1-5, with 7 bases lining up with TRBD1. CDR3 length: 16 residues. From germline, CDR1 is MNHNS and CDR2 SASEGT. Trimming removed 2 bases from V and 4 bases from J; junction bases left unmatched: 8.

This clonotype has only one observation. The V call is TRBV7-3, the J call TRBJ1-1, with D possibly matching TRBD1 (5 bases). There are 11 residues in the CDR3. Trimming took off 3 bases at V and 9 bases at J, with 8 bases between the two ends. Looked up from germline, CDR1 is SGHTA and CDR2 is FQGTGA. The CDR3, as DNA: TGTGCCAGCAGCTTCGACAGCCAAGCTTTCTTT. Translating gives CASSFDSQAFF.

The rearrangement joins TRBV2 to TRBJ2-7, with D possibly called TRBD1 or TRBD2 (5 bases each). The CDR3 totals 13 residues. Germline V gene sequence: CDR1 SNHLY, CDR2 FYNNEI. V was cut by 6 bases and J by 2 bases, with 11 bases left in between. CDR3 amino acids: CASRGDTTYEQYF. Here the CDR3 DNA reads TGTGCCAGCAGGGGGGATACAACCTACGAGCAGTACTTC.

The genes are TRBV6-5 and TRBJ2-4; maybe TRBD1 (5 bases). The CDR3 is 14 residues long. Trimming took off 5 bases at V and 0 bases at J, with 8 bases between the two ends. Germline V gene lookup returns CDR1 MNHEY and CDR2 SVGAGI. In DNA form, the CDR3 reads TGTGCCAGCAGTGGCAGGGTAGCCAAAAACATTCAGTACTTC. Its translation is CASSGRVAKNIQYF.